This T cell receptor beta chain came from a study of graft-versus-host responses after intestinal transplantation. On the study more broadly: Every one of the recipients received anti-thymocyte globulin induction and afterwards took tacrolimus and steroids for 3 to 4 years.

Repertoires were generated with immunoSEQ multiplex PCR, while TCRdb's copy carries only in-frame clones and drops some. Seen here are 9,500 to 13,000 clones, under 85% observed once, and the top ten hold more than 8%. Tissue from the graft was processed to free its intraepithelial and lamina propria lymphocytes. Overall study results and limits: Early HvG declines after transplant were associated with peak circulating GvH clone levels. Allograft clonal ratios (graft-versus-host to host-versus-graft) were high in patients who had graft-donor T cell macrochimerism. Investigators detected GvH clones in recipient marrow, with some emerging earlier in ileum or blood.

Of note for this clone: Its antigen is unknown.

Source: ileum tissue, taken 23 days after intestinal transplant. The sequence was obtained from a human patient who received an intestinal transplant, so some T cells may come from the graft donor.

This CDR3 is CASSPFGGSYEQYF. The CDR3 DNA reads as TGTGCCAGCAGCCCCTTTGGGGGCAGTTACGAGCAGTACTTC. The chain links TRBV7-2 to TRBJ2-7; the D gene is possibly TRBD1 (6 bases). The CDR3 is 14 residues long. CDR1 is SGHTA, CDR2 FQGNSA, per germline. Trimming removed 5 bases at V and 4 bases at J, with 15 bases between.